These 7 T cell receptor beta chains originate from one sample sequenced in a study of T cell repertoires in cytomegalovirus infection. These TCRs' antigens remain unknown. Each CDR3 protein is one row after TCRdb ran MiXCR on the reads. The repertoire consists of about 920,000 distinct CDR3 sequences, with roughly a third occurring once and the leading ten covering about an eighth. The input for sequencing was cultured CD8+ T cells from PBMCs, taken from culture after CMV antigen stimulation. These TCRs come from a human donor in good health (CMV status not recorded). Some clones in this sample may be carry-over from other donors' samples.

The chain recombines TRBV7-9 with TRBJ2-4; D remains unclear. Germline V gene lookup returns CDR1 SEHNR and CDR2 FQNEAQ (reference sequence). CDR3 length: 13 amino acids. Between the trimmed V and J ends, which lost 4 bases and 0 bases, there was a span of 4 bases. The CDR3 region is CASSSLAKNIQYF. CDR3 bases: TGTGCCAGCAGCTCTCTAGCCAAAAACATTCAGTACTTC.

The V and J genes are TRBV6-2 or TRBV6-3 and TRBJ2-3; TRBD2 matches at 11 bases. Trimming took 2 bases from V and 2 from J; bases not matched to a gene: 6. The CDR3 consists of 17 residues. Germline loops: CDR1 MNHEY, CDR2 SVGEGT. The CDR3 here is CASSYLLLAGVTDTQYF. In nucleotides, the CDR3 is TGTGCCAGCAGTTACCTTTTACTAGCGGGGGTCACAGATACGCAGTATTTT.

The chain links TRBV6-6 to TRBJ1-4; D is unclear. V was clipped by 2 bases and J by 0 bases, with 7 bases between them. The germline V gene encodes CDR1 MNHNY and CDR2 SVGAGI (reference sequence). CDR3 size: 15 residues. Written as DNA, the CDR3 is TGTGCCAGCAGTTACATGGATGCAACTAATGAAAAACTGTTTTTT. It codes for CASSYMDATNEKLFF.

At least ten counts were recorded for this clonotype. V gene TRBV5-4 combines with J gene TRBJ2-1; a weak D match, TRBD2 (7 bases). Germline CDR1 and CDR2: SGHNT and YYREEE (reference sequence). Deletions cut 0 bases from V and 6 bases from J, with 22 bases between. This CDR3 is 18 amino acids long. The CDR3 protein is CASSLGTGGGGSVNEQFF. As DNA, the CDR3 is TGTGCCAGCAGCTTGGGGACTGGAGGCGGGGGCAGTGTCAATGAGCAGTTCTTC. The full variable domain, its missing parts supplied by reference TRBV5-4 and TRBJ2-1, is ETGVTQSPTHLIKTRGQQVTLRCSSQSGHNTVSWYQQALGQGPQFIFQYYREEENGRGNFPPRFSGLQFPNYSSELNVNALELDDSALYLCASSLGTGGGGSVNEQFFGPGTRLTVL.

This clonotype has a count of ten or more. CDR3 coding DNA: TGTGCCAGCAGTTTATGGAGCCCCGAGGACAATGAGCAGTTCTTC. The encoded protein is CASSLWSPEDNEQFF. The chain employs TRBV27 and TRBJ2-1; D is ambiguous. This CDR3 is 15 amino acids long. V lost 1 base to trimming and J lost 5 bases, with 12 bases between them. Germline V gene sequence: CDR1 MNHEY, CDR2 SMNVEV (reference sequence).

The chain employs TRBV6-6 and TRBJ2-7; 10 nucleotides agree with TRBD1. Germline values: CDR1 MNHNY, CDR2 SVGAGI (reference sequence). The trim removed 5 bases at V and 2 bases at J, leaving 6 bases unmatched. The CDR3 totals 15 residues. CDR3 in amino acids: CASSQWTGGPYEQYV. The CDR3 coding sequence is TGTGCCAGCAGTCAATGGACAGGGGGACCCTACGAGCAGTACGTC.

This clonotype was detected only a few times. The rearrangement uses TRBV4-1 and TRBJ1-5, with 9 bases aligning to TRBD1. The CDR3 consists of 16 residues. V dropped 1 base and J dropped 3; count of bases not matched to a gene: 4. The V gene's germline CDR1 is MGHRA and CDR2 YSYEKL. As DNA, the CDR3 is TGCGCCAGCAGCCAAGTAACAGGGGGCATCAATCAGCCCCAGCATTTT. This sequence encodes CASSQVTGGINQPQHF.